This TCR beta chain is drawn from a study of blood T cell repertoires in COVID-19. Study summary: Collection of acute and convalescent COVID-19 samples took place in the United States, Italy and Spain. T cells, B-cell-depleted T cells, or PBMCs supplied cDNA or gDNA.

How the authors handled the data: Estimates of nucleated cell counts were drawn from the amplification of reference gene primers. The repertoire was sequenced with immunoSEQ multiplex PCR; TCRdb's copy has only in-frame clones and lacks some. D and trimming come from the DNA, and the V and J calls and clone size come from that table. The sample contains 88,000 or so clones, over 65% of which appear only once. CDR3 length equals 17 residues. V was pared by 0 bases and J by 3 bases, with 15 bases between. Per the germline V gene, CDR1 is SGHAT and CDR2 is FQNNGV. The sample comprised peripheral blood. The sequence was obtained from a human donor in a cohort sampled during active COVID-19. This chain uses TRBV11-2 with TRBJ2-4; TRBD1 is a possible D gene (6 bases). In DNA, the CDR3 is TGTGCCAGCAGCTTAGACTTGGCAGGGGACCTCAAAAACATTCAGTACTTC. It encodes CASSLDLAGDLKNIQYF.